The 26 T cell receptor beta chains below all came from one sample that was sequenced in a study of Graves' ophthalmopathy and Graves' hyperthyroidism (dated by TCRdb to 2016 to 2018). The sequencer was an Illumina HiSeq 2000. For repertoire sequencing, TCR beta CDR3 regions were amplified from RNA transcripts. The first round of RT-PCR was done with HTBI primers and the Qiagen OneStep RT-PCR kit, and was followed by a second round of multiplex PCR, then size selection and purification. TCRdb trimmed the raw reads at Q25, called clones with MiXCR and kept productive beta chains. One record per CDR3 amino acid sequence lists the most common genes and DNA. The sample includes over a million distinct CDR3 sequences, with about 35% observed a single time. Together, the top ten hold 11% of the sample. The sequenced sample was peripheral blood or thyroid tissue (not recorded which). These receptors were taken from an adult man with Graves' hyperthyroidism.

Worth noting for this clonotype: A much more abundant neighbour one base away suggests this may be a read error. The chain links TRBV7-2 to TRBJ1-2; D is ambiguous. Germline CDR1 is SGHTA and CDR2 is FQGNSA. The CDR3 length is 18 residues. Here the CDR3 reads CANSLVVGAGMGGYGYTF. CDR3 coding DNA: TGTGCCAACAGCTTAGTGGTCGGAGCGGGGATGGGTGGCTATGGCTACACCTTC.

The genes are TRBV30 and TRBJ1-2, with D possibly TRBD1 on 6 matching bases. The CDR3 spans 14 residues. With 3 bases removed from V and 8 bases from J, the gap between germline ends came to 19 bases. Germline V gives CDR1 GTSNPN, CDR2 SVGIG (reference sequence). CDR3 region: CAWSQIRGRDGYTF. In DNA, the CDR3 is TGTGCCTGGAGCCAAATCAGGGGCAGGGACGGCTACACCTTC. The full variable domain, with the rest looked up from reference TRBV30 and TRBJ1-2, is SQTIHQWPATLVQPVGSPLSLECTVEGTSNPNLYWYRQAAGRGLQLLFYSVGIGQISSEVPQNLSASRPQDRQFILSSKKLLLSDSGFYLCAWSQIRGRDGYTFGSGTRLTVV.

This clonotype has a count of ten or more. The chain combines TRBV7-2 with TRBJ1-5, with 7 bases aligning to TRBD1. CDR3 length: 16 residues. Unmatched junction bases numbered 9, after V lost 1 base and J lost 6 bases. Germline assignment: CDR1 SGHTA and CDR2 FQGNSA. CDR3 region: CASSLVGQSLGQPQHF. The CDR3 region has the DNA TGTGCCAGCAGCTTAGTGGGACAGTCTTTGGGTCAGCCCCAGCATTTT. Supplemented by reference TRBV7-2 and TRBJ1-5, the full variable domain reads GAGVSQSPSNKVTEKGKDVELRCDPISGHTALYWYRQSLGQGLEFLIYFQGNSAPDKSGLPSDRFSAERTGGSVSTLTIQRTQQEDSAVYLCASSLVGQSLGQPQHFGDGTRLSIL.

The chain uses TRBV12-3 or TRBV12-4 and TRBJ1-1; 7 positions match TRBD1. The CDR3 contains 15 residues. V trimming: 6 bases; J trimming: 0 bases; junction bases outside the gene matches: 7. CDR3 nucleotides: TGTGCCAGCAGCAATCGGGACAGCATGAACACTGAAGCTTTCTTT. This codes for CASSNRDSMNTEAFF.

The sample holds many counts of this clonotype. The chain joins TRBV7-2 to TRBJ2-7; possibly TRBD1 for D (6 bases). Germline V gene lookup returns CDR1 SGHTA and CDR2 FQGNSA. This CDR3 spans 13 amino acids. Trimming took off 2 bases at V and 6 bases at J, with 11 bases between the two ends. The CDR3 loop reads CASSLIGQFEQYF. Here the CDR3 DNA reads TGTGCCAGCAGCTTAATCGGACAGTTCGAGCAGTACTTC.

The chain uses TRBV4-3 and TRBJ2-2; D gene uncertain. Germline lookup yields CDR1 LGHNA and CDR2 YSLEER. Deletions cut 3 bases from V and 8 bases from J, with 7 bases between. CDR3 size: 12 residues. The CDR3 spells CASSQEWGELFF. CDR3 in DNA: TGCGCCAGCAGCCAGGAGTGGGGGGAGCTGTTTTTT.

This chain links TRBV2 with TRBJ1-5, with 9 bases that match TRBD1. The germline gives CDR1 SNHLY, CDR2 FYNNEI. This CDR3 has 14 amino acids. Losses at the gene ends were 11 bases for V and 6 bases for J; bases not matched to a gene: 11. CDR3 loop: CAGTGNGWAQPQHF. CDR3 DNA sequence: TGTGCCGGGACAGGGAACGGTTGGGCTCAGCCCCAGCATTTT.

The chain carries TRBV29-1 and TRBJ2-7; D remains ambiguous. Trimming removed 4 bases at V and 1 base at J, with 5 bases between. CDR1 is SQVTM and CDR2 is ANQGSEA in the germline V gene. The CDR3 contains 11 residues. CDR3 protein: CSVARSYEQYF. CDR3 coding DNA: TGCAGCGTTGCTAGGTCCTACGAGCAGTACTTC.

The chain uses TRBV29-1 and TRBJ2-6, with a tentative D call TRBD1 (6 bases). V was cut by 7 bases and J by 0 bases, with 13 bases left in between. Germline V gene data show CDR1 as SQVTM and CDR2 as ANQGSEA. The CDR3 covers 15 residues. CDR3 DNA: TGCAGCGCTATCAGGGGACCCTCTGGGGCCAACGTCCTGACTTTC. This encodes CSAIRGPSGANVLTF.

V and J are TRBV6-6 and TRBJ2-7; perhaps TRBD1 as D (6 bases). The V and J ends lost 2 bases and 3 bases respectively, with 14 bases between them. The CDR3 length is 15 residues. Germline V lookup: CDR1 MNHNY, CDR2 SVGAGI (reference sequence). The CDR3 protein is CASSYLRQAIYEQYF. The CDR3 region has the DNA TGTGCCAGCAGTTACCTGAGACAGGCAATCTACGAGCAGTACTTC.

The chain recombines TRBV6-1 with TRBJ2-5, with 9 bases matching TRBD1. The CDR3 consists of 16 residues. The V gene end was trimmed by 5 bases and the J gene end by 4 bases; junction bases not matched to a gene: 11. The V gene's germline CDR1 is MNHNS and CDR2 SASEGT. This chain's CDR3 is CASSYTRDRVSETQYF. The CDR3 DNA follows: TGTGCCAGCAGTTACACCCGGGACAGGGTCTCAGAGACCCAGTACTTC.

Concerning this clonotype itself: A junction boundary mismatches the germline segment, possibly from a read error. The chain couples TRBV4-3 to TRBJ1-6, with 7 bases fitting TRBD1. Looked up from germline, CDR1 is LGHNA and CDR2 is YSLEER. This CDR3 region has 15 residues. The chain's CDR3 is CASSEGQEGNSPPHF. The CDR3 region has the DNA TGCGCCAGCAGCGAAGGACAGGAGGGGAATTCACCCCCCCACTTT.

Worth noting for this clonotype: This may be a read error, as it is one base from a much larger clone. The gene calls are TRBV7-9 and TRBJ2-7; 7 bases map to TRBD1. V dropped 4 bases and J dropped 2; count of bases not matched to a gene: 17. This CDR3 is 18 amino acids long. The V gene's germline CDR1 is SEHNR and CDR2 FQNEAQ (reference sequence). CDR3 sequence: CASSSRDVRDRNPYEQYF. As DNA, the CDR3 is TGTGCCAGCAGCTCTAGAGACGTTCGGGACAGAAACCCCTACGAGCAGTACTTC.

The CDR3 nucleotides are TGCAGTGCCCTTGCAGGGGGCAGGTACGAGCAGTACTTC. Translated: CSALAGGRYEQYF. The chain uses TRBV20-1 and TRBJ2-7, with 8 nucleotides matching TRBD1. This CDR3 has 13 amino acids. CDR1 is DFQATT, CDR2 SNEGSKA, per germline (reference sequence). V shed 6 bases, J shed 4 bases, and the junction held 8 bases outside the gene matches.

Worth noting for this clonotype: A single base separates this from a much larger clone, so it may be a read error. The chain has TRBV7-9 and TRBJ2-5; 10 nucleotides align to TRBD2. From germline, CDR1 is SEHNR and CDR2 FQNEAQ (reference sequence). The CDR3 length is 15 residues. V dropped 5 bases and J dropped 4; count of bases not matched to a gene: 7. CDR3 DNA: TGTGCCAGCAGCGGGGCTAGCGGGAGTGGAGAGACCCAGTACTTC. It encodes CASSGASGSGETQYF.

This clonotype was seen a handful of times. A much larger clone sits a single nucleotide away, making a read error possible. The J gene is TRBJ2-7, the V gene TRBV24-1, with a possible D match to TRBD2 (5 bases). Germline V lookup: CDR1 KGHDR, CDR2 SFDVKD. The length of the CDR3 is 14 residues. The chain's CDR3 is CATSPGGYSHEQYF. CDR3 sequence (DNA): TGTGCCACCAGCCCCGGAGGCTACTCCCACGAGCAGTACTTC.

The chain combines TRBV9 with TRBJ2-3; TRBD2 matches 7 bases. V trimming: 5 bases; J trimming: 2 bases; junction bases outside the gene matches: 2. In germline, CDR1 is SGDLS, CDR2 YYNGEE. The CDR3 has 13 amino acids. The CDR3: CASSAGVTDTQYF. DNA of the CDR3: TGTGCCAGCAGTGCGGGGGTCACAGATACGCAGTATTTT. Drawing the rest from reference TRBV9 and TRBJ2-3, the complete variable domain is DSGVTQTPKHLITATGQRVTLRCSPRSGDLSVYWYQQSLDQGLQFLIQYYNGEERAKGNILERFSAQQFPDLHSELNLSSLELGDSALYFCASSAGVTDTQYFGPGTRLTVL.

V gene TRBV7-8 combines with J gene TRBJ2-7; possibly TRBD2 for D (6 bases). Trimming took 6 bases from V and 9 from J, leaving 15 bases between them. This CDR3 spans 12 amino acids. The V gene's germline CDR1 is SGHVS and CDR2 FQNEAQ. CDR3 sequence: CASRDPGLGQYF. CDR3 coding DNA: TGTGCCAGCAGGGACCCGGGACTCGGGCAGTACTTC.

This chain links TRBV7-9 with TRBJ1-2; no firm D call. V lost 2 bases to trimming and J lost 5 bases, with 15 bases between them. The germline V gene encodes CDR1 SEHNR and CDR2 FQNEAQ (reference sequence). The CDR3 consists of 15 residues. The CDR3 is CASSLMSLVVYGYTF. The CDR3 region has the DNA TGTGCCAGCAGCTTAATGTCCCTTGTCGTTTATGGCTACACCTTC.

This rearrangement joins TRBV7-3 to TRBJ2-5; a weak D match, TRBD1 (6 bases). Germline CDR1 reads SGHTA; CDR2 reads FQGTGA. The CDR3 sequence is 13 residues long. Trimming took off 5 bases at V and 4 bases at J, with 11 bases between the two ends. DNA for the CDR3: TGTGCCAGCAGCCCAGGGGCCGCAGAGACCCAGTACTTC. Its protein is CASSPGAAETQYF.

V usage is TRBV4-3 and J usage is TRBJ1-2; D is unclear. The V end was cut by 0 bases, the J end by 8 bases, with 13 bases between. The V gene's germline CDR1 is LGHNA and CDR2 YSLEER. This CDR3 is built from 14 residues. CDR3: CASSQDLREEGYTF. CDR3 nucleotides: TGCGCCAGCAGCCAAGATCTAAGGGAGGAGGGCTACACCTTC.

This clonotype was counted many times. In DNA, the CDR3 is TGTGCCACCAGCAGTGTAGGTTCGACCTACGAGCAGTACTTC. Translation: CATSSVGSTYEQYF. The V and J genes are TRBV15 and TRBJ2-7, with D unclear. V gave up 3 bases and J gave up 2 bases, with 11 bases separating them. Looked up from germline, CDR1 is LNHNV and CDR2 is YYDKDF (reference sequence). This CDR3 is 14 amino acids long. Full variable domain (rest looked up from reference TRBV15 and TRBJ2-7): DAMVIQNPRYQVTQFGKPVTLSCSQTLNHNVMYWYQQKSSQAPKLLFHYYDKDFNNEADTPDNFQSRRPNTSFCFLDIRSPGLGDTAMYLCATSSVGSTYEQYFGPGTRLTVT.

The chain uses TRBV28 and TRBJ2-7; TRBD1 matches 7 bases. The V and J ends lost 5 bases and 9 bases, in that order; junction bases with no gene match: 13. From germline, CDR1 is MDHEN and CDR2 SYDVKM. CDR3 length: 14 residues. CDR3 in amino acids: CASSTRDSLRGQYF. DNA for the CDR3: TGTGCCAGCAGTACCCGGGACAGCCTACGCGGGCAGTACTTC.

As concerns this clonotype: The junction differs from germline at one of its ends, possibly a read error. The chain has TRBV10-3 and TRBJ1-2, with unresolved D. The CDR3 sequence is 12 residues long. Germline V CDR1 and CDR2: ENHRY, SYGVKD. This chain's CDR3 is CASSATIQGYTF. DNA of the CDR3: TGTGCCAGCAGTGCAACCATACAGGGCTACACCTTC.

Regarding this clonotype: One junction end disagrees with the germline gene, perhaps due to a read error. The gene calls are TRBV25-1 and TRBJ1-1; a weak D match, TRBD1 (5 bases). CDR1 is MGHDK, CDR2 SYGVNS, per germline. The CDR3 is 15 amino acids. In DNA form, the CDR3 reads TGCGCCAGCAGTGAATATATAGCAGGGTACACTGAAGCTTTCTTT. Amino acid sequence: CASSEYIAGYTEAFF.

The genes are TRBV7-9 and TRBJ1-6; perhaps TRBD1 as D (5 bases). Trimming stripped 5 bases from V and 9 bases from J, with 17 bases between. The germline gives CDR1 SEHNR, CDR2 FQNEAQ (reference sequence). The CDR3 loop spans 15 amino acids. The CDR3 bases are TGTGCCAGCAGCGGAGGGGACTTTCGAACTTCACCCCTCCACTTT. Residues: CASSGGDFRTSPLHF. Combining the CDR3 with reference TRBV7-9 and TRBJ1-6 gives the whole variable domain DTGVSQNPRHKITKRGQNVTFRCDPISEHNRLYWYRQTLGQGPEFLTYFQNEAQLEKSRLLSDRFSAERPKGSFSTLEIQRTEQGDSAMYLCASSGGDFRTSPLHFGNGTRLTVT.